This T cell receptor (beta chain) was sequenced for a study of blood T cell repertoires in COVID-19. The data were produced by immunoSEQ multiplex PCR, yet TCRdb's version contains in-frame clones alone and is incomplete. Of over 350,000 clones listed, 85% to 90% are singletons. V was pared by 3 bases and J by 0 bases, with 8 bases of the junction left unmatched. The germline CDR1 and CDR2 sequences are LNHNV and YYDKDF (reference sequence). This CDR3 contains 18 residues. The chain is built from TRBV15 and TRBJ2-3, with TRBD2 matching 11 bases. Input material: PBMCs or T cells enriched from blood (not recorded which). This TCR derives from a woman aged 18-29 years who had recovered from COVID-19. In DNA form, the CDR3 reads TGTGCCACCAGCAGTTCGCTTAGGACTAGCGGGAGCACAGATACGCAGTATTTT. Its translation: CATSSSLRTSGSTDTQYF.